This is a list of T cell receptor beta chains from one sample in a study of cytomegalovirus exposure and HLA in healthy donors. Generated by immunoSEQ multiplex PCR, the TCRdb table keeps only in-frame clones and is missing some. The table lists roughly 120,000 clones, around 84% of them singletons, with 2.5% to 3% in the top ten. The sequenced sample was PBMCs. All receptors derive from a woman aged 18-29 years in good health and CMV-seropositive. The CDR3 runs from the conserved cysteine through the conserved F or W.

CDR3 length,J gene,V gene,CDR3 protein
15,TRBJ2-3,TRBV6-4,CASSVGGEPTDTQYF
15,TRBJ1-4,TRBV9,CASSVAGDRAEKLFF
16,TRBJ2-5,TRBV6-4,CASRISGGADQETQYF
13,TRBJ2-7,TRBV7-2,CASSFFGAYEQYF
13,TRBJ2-7,TRBV6-5,CASRRDRVDEQYF
14,TRBJ1-4,TRBV7-2,CASSPQGQGEKLFF
18,TRBJ1-2,TRBV19,CASSIEWGRAPLDYGYTF
15,TRBJ1-6,TRBV7-9,CSSSLEQGGDSPLHF
15,TRBJ2-7,TRBV5-1,CASSFGTEYSYEQYF
19,TRBJ2-3,TRBV14,CASSQRLLWTSFRADTQYF
14,TRBJ1-1,TRBV7-2,CASSLRRSGTEAFF
13,TRBJ2-7,TRBV11-2,CASSLDLQTEQYF
14,TRBJ1-2,TRBV28,CASSFRARQYGYTF
16,TRBJ2-3,TRBV4-1,CASSHPTSGRTDTQYF
14,TRBJ2-2,TRBV13,CASSLIQSTGELFF
16,TRBJ1-1,TRBV5-4,CASSPEPDRANTEAFF
13,TRBJ1-4,TRBV27,CASSWTGGEKLFF
14,TRBJ1-4,TRBV7-9,CASSFTGWDEKLFF
14,TRBJ1-2,TRBV7-3,CASSPLPRFQGYTF
15,TRBJ2-1,TRBV29-1,CSVELAGLSYNEQFF
16,TRBJ2-1,TRBV29-1,CSVEPRTSGGADEQFF
16,TRBJ2-1,TRBV7-2,CASSLGRQGAYNEQFF
14,TRBJ1-2,TRBV4-2,CASSPEQVNYGYTF
14,TRBJ2-7,TRBV28,CASSGTPRFYEQYF
15,TRBJ1-1,TRBV27,CASSLSLGQGTEAFF
16,TRBJ1-6,TRBV18,CASSPVEGEGNSPLHF
13,TRBJ1-2,TRBV11-1,CASSPGQLGGYTF
14,TRBJ1-3,TRBV7-9,CASSPRIAGNTIYF
14,TRBJ2-7,TRBV4-1,CATKAGVSNYEQYF
15,TRBJ1-2,TRBV7-9,CSSSLSVGEQRGYTF
15,TRBJ1-5,TRBV10-3,CAISASGRGNQPQHF